This TCR beta chain comes out of a study of cytotoxic CD8 clonotypes in ibrutinib-treated CLL. TCRdb's table, derived via immunoSEQ multiplex PCR, lists solely in-frame clones and lacks some. The profile covers about 330,000 clones, with 67% appearing a single time and roughly 6.3% taken by the ten largest. The CDR3 has 13 residues. Trimming shortened V by 7 bases and J by 2 bases, and 15 bases separated the two germline ends. From germline, CDR1 is SQVTM and CDR2 ANQGSEA. The TCR was taken from a human donor with chronic lymphocytic leukemia. Sequenced here: PBMCs, sampled after 36 months of ibrutinib treatment. The chain links TRBV29-1 to TRBJ2-7; D might be TRBD1 or TRBD2, each matching 6 bases. The CDR3 loop reads CSASPGAPYEQYF. In nucleotides, the CDR3 is TGCAGCGCCTCCCCGGGGGCCCCCTACGAGCAGTACTTC.